This TCR beta chain was captured by sequencing in a study of Ad26.COV2.S vaccination and SARS-CoV-2 variants. The treatment: about 20 received Ad26.COV2.S at low or high dose, single or two shots; about 5 received placebo; per-sample allocation not given. Vaccine and placebo recipients were sampled on day 63 after the first injection. Only in-frame clones appear in the TCRdb table, and some are missing; sequencing was by immunoSEQ multiplex PCR. This sample has hundreds of thousands of clones; roughly 90% occur once, and the top ten carry approximately 4.5%. Trimming shortened V by 4 bases and J by 4 bases, and 12 bases separated the two germline ends. This CDR3 region has 14 residues. From germline, CDR1 is SGHDT and CDR2 YYEEEE.

This clonotype originated in a person between 18 and 60 years old who received the Ad26.COV2.S COVID-19 vaccine or a placebo. V usage is TRBV5-6 and J usage is TRBJ2-1; no firm D call. The sequences come from peripheral blood, collected in a trial of Ad26.COV2.S vaccine versus placebo. The CDR3 DNA sequence: TGTGCCAGCAGCCCCCGACTCCTTTACAATGAGCAGTTCTTC. It translates to CASSPRLLYNEQFF.